The 9 T cell receptor beta chains in this list originate from one sample, sequenced in a study of blood T cell repertoires in COVID-19. Produced via immunoSEQ multiplex PCR; TCRdb's table is partial and in-frame only. Of 150,000 to 200,000 clones in the sample, roughly 83% were seen once. Sequences were obtained from peripheral blood. The receptors stem from a woman of 80 years or more with active or convalescent COVID-19.

V usage is TRBV27 and J usage is TRBJ2-7; 10 positions match TRBD1. The CDR3 spans 15 residues. Germline CDR1 MNHEY, CDR2 SMNVEV (reference sequence). The junction had 8 bases not matched to a gene; V was cut back by 3 bases and J by 6 bases. CDR3 protein: CASSLGTGDIREQYF. The CDR3 DNA sequence: TGTGCCAGCAGTTTGGGGACAGGGGATATACGCGAGCAGTACTTC.

This chain's CDR3 is CASSVATLPGQNSPLHF. The CDR3 DNA reads TGTGCCAGCAGCGTAGCTACCCTCCCGGGACAGAATTCACCCCTCCACTTT. The chain couples TRBV9 to TRBJ1-6; 7 nucleotides match TRBD1. Unmatched junction bases numbered 10, after V lost 0 bases and J lost 7 bases. The germline gives CDR1 SGDLS, CDR2 YYNGEE. This CDR3 spans 17 amino acids.

CDR3 residues: CASSPGGDLKTQYF. The CDR3 nucleotides read TGTGCCAGCAGTCCCGGGGGGGATCTGAAGACCCAGTACTTC. The chain employs TRBV7-3 and TRBJ2-5; 8 nucleotides line up with TRBD2. Germline V gene sequence: CDR1 SGHTA, CDR2 FQGTGA. The CDR3 covers 14 residues. With 6 bases clipped from V and 6 bases from J, the junction kept 9 bases outside the gene matches.

V usage is TRBV27 and J usage is TRBJ2-3, with TRBD1 matching over 7 bases. V lost 5 bases and J lost 0; bases outside the gene matches: 8. This CDR3 has 16 amino acids. CDR1 MNHEY and CDR2 SMNVEV come from the germline V gene (reference sequence). DNA of the CDR3: TGTGCCAGCAGTCCGCTTGGACAGGCTAGCACAGATACGCAGTATTTT. Its protein is CASSPLGQASTDTQYF.

The rearrangement joins TRBV5-1 to TRBJ1-1, with D possibly matching TRBD1 (6 bases). CDR3 length equals 17 residues. In germline, CDR1 is SGHRS, CDR2 YFSETQ. Trimming took 4 bases from V and 1 from J, leaving 20 bases between them. The CDR3 DNA reads as TGCGCCAGCAGCCCTCTCGGGGGGGGACAAAGGAACACTGAAGCTTTCTTT. This gives the protein CASSPLGGGQRNTEAFF.

This chain uses TRBV27 with TRBJ2-2, with TRBD2 as a possible D gene (5 bases). This CDR3 comprises 15 residues. CDR1 MNHEY and CDR2 SMNVEV come from the germline V gene (reference sequence). V lost 5 bases to trimming and J lost 6 bases, with 16 bases between them. In DNA form, the CDR3 reads TGTGCCAGCAGTCGCGAGAGGGTTGTTCCCGGGGAGCTGTTTTTT. Translating it yields CASSRERVVPGELFF.

The genes are TRBV9 and TRBJ2-7; D not certain. This CDR3 is built from 13 residues. V gave up 4 bases and J gave up 6 bases, with 14 bases separating them. Germline values: CDR1 SGDLS, CDR2 YYNGEE. CDR3: CASSSRGGSEQYF. The CDR3 DNA follows: TGTGCCAGCAGCTCCCGTGGTGGCTCCGAGCAGTACTTC.

The chain is built from TRBV19 and TRBJ1-5; 8 nucleotides line up with TRBD1. This CDR3 is built from 13 residues. Germline V lookup: CDR1 LNHDA, CDR2 SQIVND (reference sequence). After removal of 11 bases from V and 1 base from J, the junction contained 4 bases not matched to a gene. The DNA for the CDR3 is TGTGCCTCTTGGACAGGGAGCAATCAGCCCCAGCATTTT. Amino acids: CASWTGSNQPQHF.

This clone was counted once. The CDR3 here is CASLLTTGVNTEAFF. The CDR3 DNA is TGTGCCAGCCTTCTAACAACAGGGGTAAACACTGAAGCTTTCTTT. The V call is TRBV11-2, the J call TRBJ1-1, with 7 bases fitting TRBD1. The V segment lost 8 bases and the J segment 2 bases; nucleotides outside the gene matches: 11. The germline gives CDR1 SGHAT, CDR2 FQNNGV. The CDR3 covers 15 residues.